This TCR beta chain stems from a study of blood T cell repertoires in COVID-19. Clones were sequenced by immunoSEQ multiplex PCR, and TCRdb holds only the in-frame ones, with some missing. The sample records under 250,000 clones, 84% being singletons. The CDR3 consists of 15 residues. V lost 4 bases to trimming and J lost 4 bases, with 14 bases between them. Germline V gene lookup returns CDR1 MDHEN and CDR2 SYDVKM. The receptor was derived from a woman in her 40s who had recovered from COVID-19. V usage is TRBV28 and J usage is TRBJ1-3; weak D call: TRBD1 (5 bases). Input material: peripheral blood. CDR3 nucleotide sequence: TGTGCCAGCAGTTCTCGAGGAGGGGCAGGAAACACCATATATTTT. It specifies CASSSRGGAGNTIYF.